The 25 T cell receptor beta chains reported below all come from one sample, sequenced in a study of GPR56 and killer-like receptors on CD4 memory cells. TCRdb reprocessed the reads and stores each CDR3 protein as one record, lacking DNA. Recorded for this sample: around 3,000 distinct CDR3 sequences. Five CD4+ populations, defined by killer cell lectin-like receptor and GPR56 markers, were sorted by FACS. Material for sequencing was memory CD4+ T cells from blood. The source of these receptors is a human donor in good health.

This sequence joins TRBV7-3 and TRBJ2-2; the TCRdb call, TRBD1, lacks DNA for checking. CDR1 and CDR2 (germline): SGHTA, FQGTGA. The CDR3 runs to 16 residues. This CDR3 is CASSRQGGFEGGELFF.

The chain is built from TRBV4-3 and TRBJ1-1; TCRdb reports TRBD1, a call that lacks DNA to check it against. CDR1 and CDR2 (germline): LGHNA, YSLEER. The CDR3 covers 17 residues. The CDR3 loop reads CASSQERGVGVNTEAFF.

The chain combines TRBV14 with TRBJ1-1; the D call from TCRdb, TRBD1, cannot be confirmed without DNA. This CDR3 is built from 14 residues. Germline V gene lookup returns CDR1 SGHDN and CDR2 FVKESK. The CDR3 loop is CASQRNRGGTEAFF.

The chain couples TRBV6-1 to TRBJ1-2; TCRdb names TRBD1, which stays unverified in the absence of DNA. CDR1 and CDR2 from the germline V gene are MNHNS and SASEGT. The CDR3 length is 17 residues. The chain's CDR3 is CASSPNNRGQGAYGYTF.

The V gene is TRBV14, the J gene TRBJ2-1; the D gene TCRdb calls, TRBD2, cannot be checked with no DNA. The CDR3 consists of 18 residues. Germline CDR1 reads SGHDN; CDR2 reads FVKESK. The CDR3 sequence is CASTKGASGGALGSEQFF.

Judged by frequency, this clonotype is medium-sized. The chain joins TRBV7-3 to TRBJ2-1; no DNA is available, so the TRBD2 call from TCRdb remains unchecked. The CDR3 has 17 amino acids. CDR1 and CDR2 (germline): SGHTA, FQGTGA. CDR3 amino acids: CASSLTVTAGGLGEQFF. Variable domain in full (rest from reference TRBV7-3 and TRBJ2-1): GAGVSQTPSNKVTEKGKYVELRCDPISGHTALYWYRQSLGQGPEFLIYFQGTGAADDSGLPNDRFFAVRPEGSVSTLKIQRTERGDSAVYLCASSLTVTAGGLGEQFFGPGTRLTVL.

By frequency, this clonotype registers medium-sized (0.01 to 0.1%). The CDR3 here is CASSYGDGVKQYF. The gene calls are TRBV6-5 and TRBJ2-7. The CDR3 extends over 13 amino acids. In germline, CDR1 is MNHEY, CDR2 SVGAGI.

This clonotype is called medium-sized (0.01 to 0.1%) based on its frequency. The chain joins TRBV5-4 to TRBJ2-5; the D gene TCRdb calls, TRBD1, cannot be checked with no DNA. The germline gives CDR1 SGHNT, CDR2 YYREEE (reference sequence). The CDR3 runs 16 residues. The CDR3 reads CASSRTGTGGAETQYF.

The chain uses TRBV7-3 and TRBJ2-3; checking the TCRdb D call of TRBD1 is not possible without DNA. There are 15 residues in the CDR3. In germline, CDR1 is SGHTA, CDR2 FQGTGA. CDR3: CASSPGGGYTDTQYF.

This chain uses TRBV7-2 with TRBJ2-1; TCRdb's D call of TRBD2 is untestable without DNA. The germline V gene encodes CDR1 SGHTA and CDR2 FQGNSA. The CDR3 runs to 14 residues. CDR3 protein: CASSPRATRGEQFF.

This clonotype ranks as medium-sized (0.01 to 0.1%) in terms of frequency. The chain couples TRBV6-1 to TRBJ1-2. Per the germline V gene, CDR1 is MNHNS and CDR2 is SASEGT. This CDR3 is 15 amino acids long. The CDR3 protein is CASSVQGEHGYGYTF.

This rearrangement joins TRBV12-3 or TRBV12-4 to TRBJ1-5; without DNA, the TCRdb call of TRBD1 cannot be checked. The length of the CDR3 is 15 residues. CDR3 in amino acids: CASSTPGTDNQPQHF.

The gene calls are TRBV18 and TRBJ2-7; absent DNA, TCRdb's TRBD1 call cannot be checked. Germline V gene lookup returns CDR1 KGHSH and CDR2 LQKENI. CDR3 size: 16 residues. Here the CDR3 reads CASSPIGTGDGVEQYF.

In terms of frequency, this clonotype is medium-sized. The V gene is TRBV6-2 or TRBV6-3, the J gene TRBJ1-5. The V gene's germline CDR1 is MNHEY and CDR2 SVGEGT. This CDR3 region has 15 residues. This chain's CDR3 is CASRSLGLRGQPQHF.

The rearrangement joins TRBV9 to TRBJ2-3; TCRdb's assignment of TRBD2 cannot be checked, as there is no DNA. Germline V gene sequence: CDR1 SGDLS, CDR2 YYNGEE. The CDR3 sequence is 16 residues long. CDR3 amino acids: CASSVVPSGSTDTQYF.

This CDR3 reads CASRTGRGDTEAFF. The genes are TRBV11-2 and TRBJ1-1; there is no DNA to check the TCRdb D call of TRBD1. CDR1 is SGHAT and CDR2 is FQNNGV in the germline V gene. This CDR3 region has 14 residues.

The genes are TRBV6-5 and TRBJ2-1; the TCRdb call, TRBD2, lacks DNA for checking. The CDR3 runs to 15 residues. CDR1 is MNHEY, CDR2 SVGAGI, per germline. CDR3 loop: CASSYSGRGSGEQFF.

Frequency places this clonotype as medium-sized. The chain links TRBV11-2 to TRBJ1-2; TCRdb lists TRBD1, though no DNA is available to test this call. The CDR3 loop spans 12 amino acids. Germline V gene lookup returns CDR1 SGHAT and CDR2 FQNNGV. The CDR3 protein is CASSSSRAGYTF.

The chain joins TRBV20-1 to TRBJ2-3. The germline V gene has CDR1 DFQATT and CDR2 SNEGSKA (reference sequence). The CDR3 runs 12 residues. The chain's CDR3 is CSARGGTDTQYF.

The rearrangement links TRBV7-3 to TRBJ2-2; the TCRdb D gene call, TRBD1, has no DNA to confirm it. Looked up from germline, CDR1 is SGHTA and CDR2 is FQGTGA. This CDR3 is built from 14 residues. CDR3 region: CASSSTEHTGELFF.

V and J are TRBV4-3 and TRBJ1-5; TCRdb designates TRBD1, a call that cannot be tested without DNA. In germline, CDR1 is LGHNA, CDR2 YSLEER. The CDR3 spans 17 residues. CDR3 loop: CASSQTSGTGSNQPQHF.

Judged by frequency, this clonotype is medium-sized. The J gene is TRBJ1-5, the V gene TRBV7-2; TCRdb picks TRBD1, but there is no DNA to check that call. Germline CDR1 SGHTA, CDR2 FQGNSA. The CDR3 is 15 residues long. CDR3: CASSLATGLHQPQHF.

This chain joins TRBV11-3 and TRBJ2-5; TCRdb indicates TRBD2, and absent DNA this call remains unverified. The germline CDR1 and CDR2 sequences are SGHNT and YENEEA. The CDR3 covers 20 residues. The CDR3 sequence is CASSRGEGRNEKGGQETQYF.

The V and J genes are TRBV7-3 and TRBJ1-6; there is no DNA to check the TCRdb D call of TRBD1. Germline-derived CDR1 and CDR2 are SGHTA and FQGTGA. The CDR3 spans 15 residues. This CDR3 is CASSAELDGDSPLHF.

According to its frequency, this clonotype is large. V is TRBV6-6 and J is TRBJ2-1; the TRBD1 assignment by TCRdb is unverifiable without DNA. Germline CDR1 MNHNY, CDR2 SVGAGI (reference sequence). The CDR3 consists of 15 residues. The CDR3 is CASSYGGAAINEQFF.